The 19 T cell receptor beta chains below all came from one sample that was sequenced in a study of shared clonotypes between healthy human individuals (dated by TCRdb to the early 2020s). Library preparation employed the immunoSEQ multiplex PCR assay. The source is immuneACCESS, and TCRdb retained only in-frame sequences with V and J called. Part of the clones is not carried over; for the studies checked, unresolved V genes explain less than half of this, and the remainder is unexplained. This sample lists 1.4 million to 1.5 million clones; roughly 96% were detected once. The ten largest make up more than 0.9% of the sample. Specimen: naive CD4+ T cells sorted from blood. The label giving this sample's cell subset or site can be read as: CD45RA+ positively selected. The receptors shown here come from a man in his thirties or forties in good health.

This clone is a singleton in its sample. The CDR3 sequence is CASSGVATSGGEQFF. CDR3 coding DNA: TGTGCCAGCAGTGGGGTAGCTACTAGTGGTGGTGAGCAGTTCTTC. The chain is built from TRBV6-1 and TRBJ2-1; D perhaps matches TRBD2 (5 bases). The CDR3 runs to 15 residues. Germline-derived CDR1 and CDR2 are MNHNS and SASEGT. Trimming removed 4 bases from V and 9 bases from J, with 19 bases in between.

In nucleotides, the CDR3 is TGTGCCAGCAGGTTGGATCAAGAGACCCAGTACTTC. Protein: CASRLDQETQYF. V gene TRBV2 combines with J gene TRBJ2-5; the D is unclear. Germline CDR1 reads SNHLY; CDR2 reads FYNNEI. Trimming took off 6 bases at V and 2 bases at J, with 7 bases between the two ends. The CDR3 totals 12 residues.

V gene TRBV5-1 combines with J gene TRBJ2-1, with D possibly being TRBD1 (6 bases). CDR3 length: 15 residues. CDR1 is SGHRS, CDR2 YFSETQ, per germline. V lost 3 bases and J 2 bases, leaving 12 bases between the germline ends. The CDR3 here is CASSSGTPTYNEQFF. The CDR3 region has the DNA TGCGCCAGCAGCTCCGGGACACCCACCTACAATGAGCAGTTCTTC.

The table lists this clone with a count of one. The V call is TRBV28, the J call TRBJ2-2; D gene uncertain. Germline CDR1 is MDHEN and CDR2 is SYDVKM. The V end was cut by 2 bases, the J end by 2 bases, with 9 bases between. The CDR3 consists of 15 residues. DNA for the CDR3: TGTGCCAGCAGTTTAATAGGACGAAACACCGGGGAGCTGTTTTTT. Protein product: CASSLIGRNTGELFF.

This chain uses TRBV2 with TRBJ2-4; D ambiguous. Deletions cut 6 bases from V and 0 bases from J, with 12 bases between. CDR1 and CDR2 from the germline V gene are SNHLY and FYNNEI. There are 15 residues in the CDR3. The CDR3, as DNA: TGTGCCAGCAGCTCAATTGTTTTAGCCAAAAACATTCAGTACTTC. Translating gives CASSSIVLAKNIQYF.

As to this clone: This CDR3 is also generated by other DNA sequences in the sample. V and J are TRBV27 and TRBJ2-2, with D hard to call. V shed 3 bases and J shed 2 bases, with 4 bases lying between them. CDR3 size: 13 residues. The germline V gene has CDR1 MNHEY and CDR2 SMNVEV (reference sequence). The CDR3 sequence is CASSFPNTGELFF. In nucleotides, the CDR3 is TGTGCCAGCAGTTTTCCAAACACCGGGGAGCTGTTTTTT.

This clone has a handful of counts. V gene TRBV25-1 combines with J gene TRBJ2-6; D remains unclear. The V gene's germline CDR1 is MGHDK and CDR2 SYGVNS. The V and J ends lost 4 bases and 0 bases respectively, with 1 base between them. The length of the CDR3 is 13 residues. This CDR3 reads CASSASGANVLTF. In DNA form, the CDR3 reads TGTGCCAGCAGTGCCTCTGGGGCCAACGTCCTGACTTTC. The full variable domain, completed using reference TRBV25-1 and TRBJ2-6, is EADIYQTPRYLVIGTGKKITLECSQTMGHDKMYWYQQDPGMELHLIHYSYGVNSTEKGDLSSESTVSRIRTEHFPLTLESARPSHTSQYLCASSASGANVLTFGAGSRLTVL.

This chain links TRBV5-1 with TRBJ2-5, with 13 positions matching TRBD2. Germline CDR1 reads SGHRS; CDR2 reads YFSETQ. V lost 7 bases and J lost 4; bases outside the gene matches: 7. This CDR3 comprises 15 residues. Written as DNA, the CDR3 is TGCGCCAGCCGCCGACTAGCGGGAGGATCAGAGACCCAGTACTTC. Amino acid sequence: CASRRLAGGSETQYF.

The chain has TRBV6-6 and TRBJ2-3; TRBD1 matches at 9 bases. This CDR3 contains 15 residues. Germline V lookup: CDR1 MNHNY, CDR2 SVGAGI (reference sequence). The ends lost 4 bases at V and 1 base at J; junction bases unmatched: 3. CDR3 sequence: CASSFRQGGTDTQYF. The CDR3 coding sequence is TGTGCCAGCAGTTTCCGACAGGGGGGCACAGATACGCAGTATTTT.

The gene calls are TRBV19 and TRBJ2-1; D unclear. V gave up 3 bases and J gave up 7 bases, with 22 bases separating them. Germline CDR1 is LNHDA and CDR2 is SQIVND (reference sequence). The CDR3 spans 17 residues. CDR3 nucleotide sequence: TGTGCCAGTAGTATGAAGGCCCCGCCCGATCTACGGAATGAGCAGTTCTTC. Translating it yields CASSMKAPPDLRNEQFF.

J is TRBJ2-6 and V is TRBV5-1, with 10 bases aligning to TRBD1. V lost 0 bases and J lost 8; bases outside the gene matches: 2. CDR1 is SGHRS, CDR2 YFSETQ, per germline. This CDR3 has 15 residues. CDR3 protein: CASSLEGQGTNVLTF. In nucleotides, the CDR3 is TGCGCCAGCAGCTTGGAGGGACAGGGGACCAACGTCCTGACTTTC.

The J gene is TRBJ2-7, the V gene TRBV19; 9 positions agree with TRBD2. The germline CDR1 and CDR2 sequences are LNHDA and SQIVND (reference sequence). Trimming took 2 bases from V and 6 from J; bases not matched to a gene: 5. The CDR3 is 14 residues long. The chain's CDR3 is CASSIFSGRAEQYF. CDR3 DNA sequence: TGTGCCAGTAGTATATTTAGCGGGAGAGCCGAGCAGTACTTC.

The rearrangement joins TRBV29-1 to TRBJ1-1; D is uncertain. V lost 7 bases and J lost 0, with 9 bases in between. The CDR3 is 12 amino acids. The V gene's germline CDR1 is SQVTM and CDR2 ANQGSEA. CDR3 amino acids: CSAGRMNTEAFF. The CDR3 region has the DNA TGCAGCGCCGGCCGCATGAACACTGAAGCTTTCTTT.

The chain has TRBV28 and TRBJ1-5; D ambiguous. The CDR3 is 17 amino acids. From germline, CDR1 is MDHEN and CDR2 SYDVKM. V was clipped by 2 bases and J by 2 bases, with 16 bases between them. CDR3 bases: TGTGCCAGCAGTTTAAGTTCCGGGCTTCTGGGCAATCAGCCCCAGCATTTT. It specifies CASSLSSGLLGNQPQHF.

The chain uses TRBV7-8 and TRBJ2-7; D is ambiguous. Trimming shortened V by 1 base and J by 7 bases, and 11 bases separated the two germline ends. CDR3 length equals 13 residues. CDR1 and CDR2 from the germline V gene are SGHVS and FQNEAQ. The CDR3 coding sequence is TGTGCCAGCAGCTTAGGGCCCAACGGAGAGCAGTACTTC. This gives the protein CASSLGPNGEQYF.

This clone occurred once. The rearrangement joins TRBV11-2 to TRBJ2-3; D perhaps matches TRBD2 (5 bases). The CDR3 extends over 16 amino acids. Trimming shortened V by 1 base and J by 2 bases, and 13 bases separated the two germline ends. CDR1 and CDR2 (germline): SGHAT, FQNNGV. The CDR3 DNA reads TGTGCCAGCAGCTTAGCCAGCGGAGGCCTCACAGATACGCAGTATTTT. This codes for CASSLASGGLTDTQYF.

V is TRBV7-7 and J is TRBJ2-5, with D hard to call. The V end lost 8 bases, the J end lost 2 bases, and 15 bases lay between the germline ends. The germline gives CDR1 SSHAT, CDR2 FNYEAQ (reference sequence). The CDR3 loop spans 14 amino acids. The CDR3 DNA follows: TGTGCCAGCTCGGTCGCTATCAGACAAGAGACCCAGTACTTC. It translates to CASSVAIRQETQYF. Drawing the rest from reference TRBV7-7 and TRBJ2-5, the complete variable domain is GAGVSQSPRYKVTKRGQDVTLRCDPISSHATLYWYQQALGQGPEFLTYFNYEAQPDKSGLPSDRFSAERPEGSISTLTIQRTEQRDSAMYRCASSVAIRQETQYFGPGTRLLVL.

To note about this clone: The identical CDR3 is also encoded by other nucleotide sequences in the sample. V usage is TRBV7-9 and J usage is TRBJ2-7, with D hard to call. Trimming left V 5 bases short and J 0 bases short, with 11 bases between. The CDR3 extends over 14 amino acids. From germline, CDR1 is SEHNR and CDR2 FQNEAQ (reference sequence). Here the CDR3 reads CASSLKGSSYEQYF. In nucleotides, the CDR3 is TGTGCCAGCAGCCTGAAGGGTAGCTCCTACGAGCAGTACTTC. The full variable domain, with the rest looked up from reference TRBV7-9 and TRBJ2-7, is DTGVSQNPRHKITKRGQNVTFRCDPISEHNRLYWYRQTLGQGPEFLTYFQNEAQLEKSRLLSDRFSAERPKGSFSTLEIQRTEQGDSAMYLCASSLKGSSYEQYFGPGTRLTVT.

A remark on this clone: One end of the junction varies from germline; a read error may be responsible. The rearrangement joins TRBV10-1 to TRBJ2-7; 7 nucleotides align to TRBD2. The CDR3 covers 15 residues. Germline V gene sequence: CDR1 WNHNN, CDR2 SYGVQD (reference sequence). The CDR3 here is CASSKSGTNFYEQYF. For the CDR3, the DNA is TGCGCCAGCAGTAAGTCCGGGACTAACTTCTACGAGCAGTACTTC.